Presented here are 15 T cell receptor beta chains from one specimen sequenced in a study of T-cell memory formation after mild COVID-19. One entry per CDR3 protein results from TCRdb running MiXCR on the 5' RACE reads. This sample carries 150,000 to 200,000 distinct CDR3 sequences, around a tenth of them seen once, and the ten largest clones take approximately 3.4%. The specimen sequenced was PBMCs or a T cell subset sorted from them (not recorded which). Receptors originate from a man aged 18 to 35 who had mild COVID-19 (a few samples of this study predate the infection). Cell type and time point are not known.

The chain employs TRBV18 and TRBJ1-2; the D is unclear. Trimming stripped 2 bases from V and 6 bases from J, with 7 bases between. CDR1 is KGHSH, CDR2 LQKENI, per germline. The CDR3 sequence is 12 residues long. DNA of the CDR3: TGTGCCAGCTCACCAGTCGAAGATGGCTACACCTTC. Residues: CASSPVEDGYTF.

The chain recombines TRBV7-9 with TRBJ1-2; TRBD1 matches at 7 bases. This CDR3 is 15 amino acids long. After removal of 4 bases from V and 5 bases from J, the junction contained 10 bases not matched to a gene. Germline V gene lookup returns CDR1 SEHNR and CDR2 FQNEAQ (reference sequence). The CDR3 loop reads CASSSMDRLEYGYTF. CDR3 nucleotides: TGTGCCAGCAGCTCTATGGACAGGCTTGAATATGGCTACACCTTC.

The chain combines TRBV6-6 with TRBJ1-5; the match to TRBD1 covers 7 bases. Germline V gives CDR1 MNHNY, CDR2 SVGAGI (reference sequence). The J segment lost 7 bases and the V segment lost 6 bases, leaving 15 bases of the junction unmatched. This CDR3 has 16 residues. The CDR3 coding sequence is TGTGCCAGCAGCCTAGATAATTACAGGGGAGAGCAGCCCCAGCATTTT. Its translation is CASSLDNYRGEQPQHF.

The V gene is TRBV12-3 or TRBV12-4, the J gene TRBJ1-1; 11 bases fit TRBD1. This CDR3 contains 15 residues. V lost 6 bases and J lost 4; bases outside the gene matches: 7. The CDR3 loop reads CASSHPGTGGTEAFF. CDR3 coding DNA: TGTGCCAGCAGCCACCCCGGGACAGGGGGCACTGAAGCTTTCTTT.

The genes are TRBV6-2 or TRBV6-3 and TRBJ1-2; possibly TRBD1 for D (6 bases). V shed 6 bases and J shed 2 bases, with 13 bases lying between them. The CDR3 contains 14 residues. Germline CDR1 and CDR2: MNHEY and SVGEGT. This CDR3 reads CASRPTGLNYGYTF. DNA of the CDR3: TGTGCCAGCAGACCTACAGGGTTAAACTATGGCTACACCTTC.

This rearrangement joins TRBV20-1 to TRBJ1-5; maybe TRBD1 (5 bases). Per the germline V gene, CDR1 is DFQATT and CDR2 is SNEGSKA (reference sequence). V was cut by 0 bases and J by 9 bases, with 12 bases left in between. The CDR3 contains 13 residues. Here the CDR3 DNA reads TGCAGTGCTAGAGATGAGCGCGGGGGGCCCCAGCATTTT. This encodes CSARDERGGPQHF.

This clonotype was observed at least ten times. This sequence joins TRBV12-3 or TRBV12-4 and TRBJ2-6, with D uncertain. The germline V and J ends were trimmed by 2 bases and 2 bases, with 4 bases remaining between them. There are 14 residues in the CDR3. CDR3 sequence reads: CASSLLAGANVLTF. The DNA for the CDR3 is TGTGCCAGCAGTTTACTAGCTGGGGCCAACGTCCTGACTTTC.

The chain has TRBV12-3 or TRBV12-4 and TRBJ1-4; TRBD1 matches at 8 bases. The length of the CDR3 is 15 residues. V lost 5 bases and J lost 8; bases outside the gene matches: 10. For the CDR3, the DNA is TGTGCCAGCAGTCCCCGCGGGACAGGCTTCGAAAAACTGTTTTTT. Amino acids: CASSPRGTGFEKLFF.

This clonotype was seen only a few times. The V and J genes are TRBV20-1 and TRBJ2-1; 7 bases agree with TRBD1. Germline-derived CDR1 and CDR2 are DFQATT and SNEGSKA (reference sequence). J lost 5 bases, V lost 2 bases, and 6 bases had no gene match. The CDR3 has 14 amino acids. The CDR3 region is CSARRQGDNNEQFF. The CDR3 region has the DNA TGCAGTGCTAGAAGGCAGGGGGATAACAATGAGCAGTTCTTC.

This clonotype was detected only a few times. CDR3 sequence: CASSPTPNTGELFF. CDR3 DNA: TGTGCCAGCAGCCCCACGCCGAACACCGGGGAGCTGTTTTTT. The genes are TRBV7-3 and TRBJ2-2; D gene uncertain. Germline CDR1 is SGHTA and CDR2 is FQGTGA. Trimming removed 5 bases from V and 0 bases from J, with 7 bases in between. The CDR3 loop spans 14 amino acids.

This clonotype showed up just a few times. This rearrangement joins TRBV7-2 to TRBJ1-6; no firm D call. The CDR3 is 15 residues long. Germline V lookup: CDR1 SGHTA, CDR2 FQGNSA. V was cut by 1 base and J by 6 bases, with 10 bases left in between. CDR3 sequence: CASSLEQGINSPLHF. In nucleotides, the CDR3 is TGTGCCAGCAGCTTAGAACAAGGGATTAATTCACCCCTCCACTTT. Based on the CDR3 plus reference TRBV7-2 and TRBJ1-6, the full variable domain is GAGVSQSPSNKVTEKGKDVELRCDPISGHTALYWYRQSLGQGLEFLIYFQGNSAPDKSGLPSDRFSAERTGGSVSTLTIQRTQQEDSAVYLCASSLEQGINSPLHFGNGTRLTVT.

The gene calls are TRBV5-1 and TRBJ2-5; 9 bases line up with TRBD1. Germline V gene sequence: CDR1 SGHRS, CDR2 YFSETQ. The J segment lost 7 bases and the V segment lost 7 bases, leaving 5 bases of the junction unmatched. The CDR3 is 12 amino acids. CDR3 region: CASGEDRGTQYF. CDR3 coding DNA: TGCGCCAGCGGAGAGGACAGGGGGACCCAGTACTTC.

The V call is TRBV7-6, the J call TRBJ2-4, with D unresolved. This CDR3 contains 13 residues. Trimming pared 4 bases from V and 3 bases from J, leaving 7 bases between. The germline V gene has CDR1 SGHVS and CDR2 FNYEAQ. CDR3 coding DNA: TGTGCCAGCAGCTCAAGTTACAAAAACATTCAGTACTTC. Translation: CASSSSYKNIQYF.

The chain is built from TRBV12-3 or TRBV12-4 and TRBJ1-2, with unresolved D. V was pared by 3 bases and J by 3 bases, with 14 bases between. The length of the CDR3 is 15 residues. The CDR3 protein is CASSFDAPGYYGYTF. The CDR3 region has the DNA TGTGCCAGCAGTTTTGATGCCCCAGGCTACTATGGCTACACCTTC.

The V gene is TRBV5-6, the J gene TRBJ2-3; TRBD2 might be the D (6 bases). The V end lost 0 bases, the J end lost 1 base, and 12 bases lay between the germline ends. The germline CDR1 and CDR2 sequences are SGHDT and YYEEEE. This CDR3 has 16 residues. The CDR3, as DNA: TGTGCCAGCAGCTTGGCGAGGGGAGGCGGCACAGATACGCAGTATTTT. Protein product: CASSLARGGGTDTQYF.